Listed here are 13 T cell receptor beta chains from one sample, sequenced in a study of CD8+ T cells in alopecia areata. Regarding treatment: oral pan-JAK inhibitor, 5-10 mg twice daily. Sequencing used cDNA as its template, made by extracting RNA and reverse transcribing it. This table comes from immunoSEQ multiplex PCR, and its TCRdb copy is limited to in-frame clones, with some not included. The repertoire holds 200,000 to 250,000 clones, 55% to 70% seen once, with roughly 4.2% in the top ten. The specimen was CD4+ T cells sorted from blood, collected at week 4, from a patient treated with tofacitinib. Receptor source: a human donor with alopecia areata.

This clone was seen a handful of times. J is TRBJ2-1 and V is TRBV30; the D is unclear. This CDR3 contains 13 residues. V lost 4 bases and J 3 bases, leaving 10 bases between the germline ends. Germline loops: CDR1 GTSNPN, CDR2 SVGIG (reference sequence). CDR3 amino acids: CAWISDFYNEQFF. CDR3 nucleotide sequence: TGTGCCTGGATATCTGATTTCTACAATGAGCAGTTCTTC.

This clone was seen just once. The CDR3 nucleotides read TGTGCCAGCTCCACTGTAGCAGGGGTACAAGAGACCCAGTACTTC. This encodes CASSTVAGVQETQYF. V usage is TRBV18 and J usage is TRBJ2-5; TRBD1 is a possible D gene (6 bases). The germline V gene encodes CDR1 KGHSH and CDR2 LQKENI. There are 15 residues in the CDR3. Trimming took off 6 bases at V and 2 bases at J, with 16 bases between the two ends.

The CDR3 spells CASSQALGYRGQRLDYGYTF. The CDR3 DNA reads as TGCGCCAGCAGCCAAGCCCTGGGGTACAGGGGGCAGAGATTAGACTATGGCTACACCTTC. This rearrangement joins TRBV4-3 to TRBJ1-2; TRBD1 agrees at 9 bases. Germline V CDR1 and CDR2: LGHNA, YSLEER. The CDR3 length is 20 residues. The V segment lost 1 base and the J segment 3 bases; nucleotides outside the gene matches: 18.

As for this clone: The sample has other DNA sequences that encode this CDR3 too. The rearrangement joins TRBV11-2 to TRBJ2-3, with D unresolved. Looked up from germline, CDR1 is SGHAT and CDR2 is FQNNGV. The V end lost 5 bases, the J end lost 3 bases, and 6 bases lay between the germline ends. The CDR3 runs to 12 residues. The CDR3 region is CASSQGTDTQYF. The CDR3 coding sequence is TGTGCCAGCAGCCAAGGTACAGATACGCAGTATTTT.

The V call is TRBV7-8, the J call TRBJ2-2; D possibly corresponds to TRBD1 (6 bases). V was clipped by 6 bases and J by 7 bases, with 21 bases between them. Germline loops: CDR1 SGHVS, CDR2 FQNEAQ. CDR3 length equals 16 residues. The DNA of the CDR3 is TGTGCCAGCAGTCGTAGCTGGCAGGGGCGGGTCGGGGAGCTGTTTTTT. This encodes CASSRSWQGRVGELFF.

This clone was counted only a few times. The chain couples TRBV29-1 to TRBJ1-5; 10 nucleotides agree with TRBD1. CDR3 length: 12 residues. The V gene end was trimmed by 7 bases and the J gene end by 6 bases; junction bases not matched to a gene: 3. Germline-derived CDR1 and CDR2 are SQVTM and ANQGSEA. The CDR3 reads CSGGDRGQPQHF. Written as DNA, the CDR3 is TGCAGCGGGGGGGACAGGGGTCAGCCCCAGCATTTT.

The genes are TRBV10-3 and TRBJ1-6; D gene unclear. The CDR3 consists of 16 residues. Trimming took off 3 bases at V and 10 bases at J, with 19 bases between the two ends. Per the germline V gene, CDR1 is ENHRY and CDR2 is SYGVKD. CDR3 in amino acids: CAISEKDAGMGSPLHF. The CDR3 bases are TGTGCCATCAGTGAAAAGGACGCGGGAATGGGGTCACCCCTCCACTTT.

The CDR3 loop reads CASSEGPQGQPQHF. The CDR3 DNA reads TGTGCCAGCAGTGAAGGCCCTCAGGGGCAGCCCCAGCATTTT. The V call is TRBV2, the J call TRBJ1-5, with D possibly matching TRBD1 (6 bases). Germline V gene sequence: CDR1 SNHLY, CDR2 FYNNEI. This CDR3 is built from 14 residues. V lost 1 base, J lost 7 bases, and 11 bases lay in between.

This clone was seen a single time. The genes are TRBV7-2 and TRBJ1-1; D unclear. Trimming took off 4 bases at V and 3 bases at J, with 9 bases between the two ends. CDR3 length equals 13 residues. Germline CDR1 and CDR2: SGHTA and FQGNSA. CDR3 DNA sequence: TGTGCCAGCAGCTCCCCTCTTCACACTGAAGCTTTCTTT. Translating it yields CASSSPLHTEAFF.

This clone was recorded a few times. The chain combines TRBV5-1 with TRBJ1-6; no clear D. The V and J ends lost 0 bases and 10 bases respectively, with 14 bases between them. CDR3 length: 15 amino acids. Germline CDR1 and CDR2: SGHRS and YFSETQ. The CDR3 DNA is TGCGCCAGCAGCTTGGAGCGAAGCACGGGGTCACCCCTCCACTTT. Its translation is CASSLERSTGSPLHF.

The CDR3 spells CASSSTGLYGYTF. The CDR3 coding sequence is TGCGCCAGCAGCTCGACAGGACTTTATGGCTACACCTTC. V and J are TRBV5-1 and TRBJ1-2; D is possibly TRBD1 (6 bases). In germline, CDR1 is SGHRS, CDR2 YFSETQ. Trimming took off 3 bases at V and 5 bases at J, with 11 bases between the two ends. The CDR3 contains 13 residues.

This clone was recorded only once. V and J are TRBV7-6 and TRBJ2-7; the D is unclear. The CDR3 is 15 residues long. From germline, CDR1 is SGHVS and CDR2 FNYEAQ. V lost 1 base, J lost 0 bases, and 10 bases lay in between. The CDR3 DNA is TGTGCCAGCAGCTTAGGCTCTAAGAGCTCCTACGAGCAGTACTTC. Protein: CASSLGSKSSYEQYF.

This chain connects TRBV7-9 to TRBJ2-3, with a possible D match to TRBD2 (6 bases). Trimming shortened V by 11 bases and J by 6 bases, and 12 bases separated the two germline ends. The germline CDR1 and CDR2 sequences are SEHNR and FQNEAQ (reference sequence). The CDR3 runs to 11 residues. CDR3 amino acids: CASRGMDTQYF. In DNA form, the CDR3 reads TGTGCCTCCCGGGGGATGGATACGCAGTATTTT. Based on the CDR3 plus reference TRBV7-9 and TRBJ2-3, the full variable domain is DTGVSQNPRHKITKRGQNVTFRCDPISEHNRLYWYRQTLGQGPEFLTYFQNEAQLEKSRLLSDRFSAERPKGSFSTLEIQRTEQGDSAMYLCASRGMDTQYFGPGTRLTVL.